These T cell receptor beta chains were read from a single sample in a study of blood T cells in healthy people across ages. TCRdb reprocessed the 5' RACE reads with MiXCR, giving one entry per CDR3 protein. This table holds over 450,000 distinct CDR3 sequences, 20% to 30% found once. A further study also used this sample, focusing on T cells of mothers and their children.

The sequencing input was blood. All receptors derive from a boy under 18 in good health. Each CDR3 is given with its conserved first and last residue. The order of the fields is D gene, J gene, clone size, V gene, CDR3 DNA, CDR3 protein. A D gene is named only where the DNA matches it firmly. Clone size is given for some rows only: seen once, a few or many times, or a class if the clone is expanded.

-	TRBJ2-2	few	TRBV30	TGTGCCTGGATTGGGTCCACCGGGGAGCTGTTTTTT	CAWIGSTGELFF
-	TRBJ2-1	-	TRBV4-1	TGCGCCAGCAGCCAACCGACAGGTAGGACCTACAATGAGCAGTTCTTC	CASSQPTGRTYNEQFF
-	TRBJ2-1	few	TRBV6-5	TGTGCCAGCAGTCTCGGGACTCCCTCCTACAATGAGCAGTTCTTC	CASSLGTPSYNEQFF
TRBD2	TRBJ2-1	-	TRBV5-1	TGCGCCAGCAGCACTGGACTAGCGGGAGACCTAGACAATGAGCAGTTCTTC	CASSTGLAGDLDNEQFF
TRBD1	TRBJ2-7	-	TRBV20-1	TGCAGTGCTAGAGAAGTAAGCGACAGGGAGCAGCAGTACTTC	CSAREVSDREQQYF
-	TRBJ1-4	few	TRBV7-9	TGTGCCAGCAGCTTAATGACAGAGGAAAAACTGTTTTTT	CASSLMTEEKLFF
-	TRBJ2-1	-	TRBV20-1	TGCAGTGCGCACAGGGCCTACAATGAGCAGTTCTTC	CSAHRAYNEQFF
-	TRBJ2-7	-	TRBV29-1	TGCAGCGTTGAATCAAGGGGAGACGAGCAGTACTTC	CSVESRGDEQYF
-	TRBJ1-2	few	TRBV18	TGTGCCAGCTCACCTACAGGGATTAACTATGGCTACACCTTC	CASSPTGINYGYTF
-	TRBJ1-1	-	TRBV18	TGTGCCAGCTCAGTTGACAGATCGAACACTGAAGCTTTCTTT	CASSVDRSNTEAFF
-	TRBJ1-1	-	TRBV15	TGTGCCACCAGCAGACGCGGGGCCGGGGCTGAAGCTTTCTTT	CATSRRGAGAEAFF
-	TRBJ1-2	once	TRBV7-2	TGTGCCAGCAGCCCAAATTTGTCGGGCTACACCTTC	CASSPNLSGYTF
TRBD2	TRBJ2-7	-	TRBV6-2/TRBV6-3	TGTGCCAGCAGTTCGGGACTAGCGCTAAGCTACGAGCAGTACTTC	CASSSGLALSYEQYF
TRBD1	TRBJ2-1	few	TRBV7-9	TGTGCCAGCAGCTTGTCGTCCACAGGGGCCAATGAGCAGTTCTTC	CASSLSSTGANEQFF
-	TRBJ2-3	few	TRBV7-3	TGTGCCAGCAGCTTACTTTTCCCTCCCTATACGCAGTATTTT	CASSLLFPPYTQYF
-	TRBJ2-7	many	TRBV6-2/TRBV6-3	TGTGCCAGCAGTTACTCGAGAGCCTACGAGCAGTACTTC	CASSYSRAYEQYF
-	TRBJ1-6	few	TRBV24-1	TGTGCCACCAGTGATGGGGACGGGTATGGTTCACCCCTCCACTTT	CATSDGDGYGSPLHF
TRBD1	TRBJ2-7	-	TRBV7-9	TGTGCCAGCAGCCCCCCCAGGGCAGGGGGAAGCGAGCAGTACTTC	CASSPPRAGGSEQYF
TRBD2	TRBJ2-3	-	TRBV12-3/TRBV12-4	TGTGCCAGCAGTCCTGCGTCTGCGGGGGGTGGCACAGATACGCAGTATTTT	CASSPASAGGGTDTQYF
-	TRBJ2-2	few	TRBV5-6	TGTGCCAGCAGCTCGCTGCTAGTCACCGGGGAGCTGTTTTTT	CASSSLLVTGELFF
-	TRBJ2-5	few	TRBV20-1	TGCAGTGGGACAGTCCAAGAGACCCAGTACTTC	CSGTVQETQYF
-	TRBJ1-5	few	TRBV12-3/TRBV12-4	TGTGCCAGCAGTCCAGCAGGAAGCCCTCAGCCCCAGCATTTT	CASSPAGSPQPQHF
-	TRBJ2-7	-	TRBV20-1	TGCAGTGCGCCAATTGGCACGGGGTTCACCTACGAGCAGTACTTC	CSAPIGTGFTYEQYF
-	TRBJ2-2	-	TRBV4-1	TGCGCCAGCAGCCAAGGGGTTGAGACCGGCTTCGGGGAGCTGTTTTTT	CASSQGVETGFGELFF
-	TRBJ2-5	-	TRBV6-5	TGTGCCAGCAGTTACTCGCCTAGCGCGAACCCGCGGTACTTC	CASSYSPSANPRYF
TRBD1	TRBJ2-6	-	TRBV29-1	TGCAGCGTTGAAGTTTGGGACAGGGAAAGCTCTGGGGCCAACGTCCTGACTTTC	CSVEVWDRESSGANVLTF
TRBD2	TRBJ2-1	-	TRBV29-1	TGCAGCGTCGCTCTAGCGGGTGCATACAATGAGCAGTTCTTC	CSVALAGAYNEQFF
-	TRBJ1-1	few	TRBV11-3	TGTGCCAGCAGCTTAGATCACGGACGGAGGAACACTGAAGCTTTCTTT	CASSLDHGRRNTEAFF
-	TRBJ2-7	many	TRBV21-1	TGTGCCAGCAGCAAAGGGACTAGCGGGGGGGTGGAGGAGCAGTACTTC	CASSKGTSGGVEEQYF
-	TRBJ2-4	few	TRBV6-2/TRBV6-3	TGTGCCAGCAGGAAAGGGGAGATAGCCAAAAACATTCAGTACTTC	CASRKGEIAKNIQYF
TRBD1	TRBJ2-7	few	TRBV12-3/TRBV12-4	TGTGCCAGTCGGACAGGGGGCGTCTACGAGCAGTACTTC	CASRTGGVYEQYF
-	TRBJ2-7	once	TRBV28	TGTGCCAGCAGTCTCCGGCAAGAGCAGTACTTC	CASSLRQEQYF
-	TRBJ1-1	-	TRBV4-1	TGCGCCAGCAGCCAGCTCCCTACCGTCCGGCTGGGCACTGAAGCTTTCTTT	CASSQLPTVRLGTEAFF